Listed below are T cell receptor beta chains from one sample, sequenced in a study of T cell responses to AZD1222 COVID-19 vaccine. The repertoire was sequenced with immunoSEQ multiplex PCR; TCRdb's copy has only in-frame clones and lacks some. The data contain about 140,000 clones, roughly nine tenths of them singletons. This sample comprised peripheral blood, obtained 28 days after the second dose of the MenACWY control vaccine. These receptor sequences come from an adult who received the MenACWY meningococcal vaccine as a control. The CDR3 runs from the conserved cysteine through the conserved F or W. D genes are given only for firm matches. Clone size is stated in some rows and not others, as once, few, many or a class when expanded.

- | TRBJ2-1 | TRBV7-2 | - | TGTGCCAGCAAGAGGGGGGCTCGATCCACCAATGAGCAGTTCTTC | CASKRGARSTNEQFF
- | TRBJ1-5 | TRBV24-1 | TRBD1 | TGTGCCACCAGTGACCGGACAGGGAGTCAGCCCCAGCATTTT | CATSDRTGSQPQHF
- | TRBJ1-2 | TRBV28 | - | TGTGCCAGCAGTATCCCAGGGACGGCCTATGGCTACACCTTC | CASSIPGTAYGYTF
- | TRBJ2-4 | TRBV7-9 | - | TGTGCCAGCAGCAAAAGCTCGCTAGCCAAAAACATTCAGTACTTC | CASSKSSLAKNIQYF
- | TRBJ2-7 | TRBV5-1 | - | TGCGCCAGCAGCGAGGAACTAAGCTCCTACGAGCAGTACTTC | CASSEELSSYEQYF
- | TRBJ2-1 | TRBV28 | - | TGTGCCAGCAGTTTTTTACAGGAGGCCTACAATGAGCAGTTCTTC | CASSFLQEAYNEQFF
- | TRBJ1-1 | TRBV28 | - | TGTGCCAGCGCTAAAACAGGGGAAGCTTTCTTT | CASAKTGEAFF
- | TRBJ2-3 | TRBV2 | TRBD1 | TGTGCCAGCTACGGGATGGGACAGGGCACAGATACGCAGTATTTT | CASYGMGQGTDTQYF
- | TRBJ2-7 | TRBV18 | - | TGTGCCAGCTCACCAATGACCTTGGACGAGCAGTACTTC | CASSPMTLDEQYF
- | TRBJ2-7 | TRBV4-3 | - | TGCGCCAGCAGCCAAGATCTTGCGGTACTCCCCTACGAGCAGTACTTC | CASSQDLAVLPYEQYF
- | TRBJ1-1 | TRBV28 | - | TGTGCCAGCAGCCTAGGACAGCTGAACACTGAAGCTTTCTTT | CASSLGQLNTEAFF
- | TRBJ2-1 | TRBV6-6 | TRBD1 | TGTGCCAGCAGCCGAACCCCTACAGGGGGCAAGTCTTATGAGCAGTTCTTC | CASSRTPTGGKSYEQFF
- | TRBJ2-1 | TRBV12-3/TRBV12-4 | - | TGTGCCAGCAGTTTAGTTAGCGAGGATGAGCAGTTCTTC | CASSLVSEDEQFF
- | TRBJ2-1 | TRBV2 | TRBD2 | TGTGCCAGCAGTGAGGGACTAGCGGGAATTAAGTTCTTC | CASSEGLAGIKFF
once | TRBJ2-1 | TRBV7-2 | TRBD1 | TGTGCCAGCAGCATAGAACCGGGACAGGGTCGCTTCTTC | CASSIEPGQGRFF
- | TRBJ1-5 | TRBV3-1/TRBV3-2 | - | TGTGCCAGCAGCCAAAACGGACTAGGCTCGCCCCAGCATTTT | CASSQNGLGSPQHF